This T cell receptor (beta chain) is drawn from a study of Tregs in tolerant kidney transplant recipients. Whole-study results and caveats: No direct test of biological reproducibility was done here. Few patients were studied, so findings need validation in larger groups. Activated donor B cell expansion appeared to reveal the most relevant donor-specific TCRbeta repertoire.

The CDR3 runs 16 residues. Trimming left V 1 base short and J 4 bases short, with 16 bases between. Germline loops: CDR1 LGHNA, CDR2 YNFKEQ. Turning to this clone: The antigen remains unidentified.

The method was immunoSEQ multiplex PCR; TCRdb's version includes in-frame clones alone and lacks a portion of them. Of about 73,000 clones listed, 95% to 98% are singletons. Unstimulated Tregs (CD4+CD25+CD127-) and CD4+CD25- non-Tregs were sorted from PBMCs. The chain links TRBV4-2 to TRBJ1-2; no definite D call. Sample: CD4+ T cells from blood, taken before the transplant. The TCR was taken from a human donor who received a combined kidney and bone marrow transplant. This chain's CDR3 is CASSQGAGRTFYGYTF. The CDR3 DNA sequence: TGTGCCAGCAGCCAAGGGGCTGGCCGAACGTTCTATGGCTACACCTTC.